This T cell receptor beta chain appears in the sequencing data of a study of vaccination and CD4 T cells after COVID-19. At the level of the study: At a median around 100 days (range 35 to 161) after diagnosis, post-COVID samples were drawn.

Notes on this clonotype: The antigen remains undetermined.

Treatment indicated: roughly 11-day PBMC culture with coronavirus spike peptide pools or control peptides (ViraFEST assay). Fresh IL-2 medium replaced half the culture medium on days 3 and 7. The assay that was used to sequence DNA from cultured CD4+ T cells was the Oncomine TCR Beta short-read assay. From the PCR reads, TCRdb called clonotypes with MiXCR, one entry per CDR3 protein. This table has tens of thousands of distinct CDR3 sequences, 67% appearing once. The sample was CD4+ T cells from blood, cultured in vitro, taken after SARS-CoV-2 vaccination. This clonotype was sampled from a human donor who received a COVID-19 vaccine.

The CDR3 is CATSTGLAGGRLNEQFF. The CDR3 region has the DNA TGTGCCACCAGCACTGGACTAGCGGGGGGCAGGTTGAATGAGCAGTTCTTC. J is TRBJ2-1 and V is TRBV15; the match to TRBD2 covers 14 bases. Germline CDR1 reads LNHNV; CDR2 reads YYDKDF (reference sequence). Unmatched junction bases numbered 9, after V lost 4 bases and J lost 7 bases. This CDR3 contains 17 residues.